This T cell receptor beta chain was sequenced for a study of blood T cell repertoires in COVID-19. CDR3 length equals 16 residues. Germline V gene sequence: CDR1 MNHNS, CDR2 SASEGT. V lost 4 bases, J lost 0 bases, and 13 bases lay in between. Here immunoSEQ multiplex PCR was the method, and the copy in TCRdb shows in-frame clones only, minus some. Of more than 350,000 clones listed, roughly 89% are singletons. Recovered Cohort 3 donors showed two negative PCRs, clearance, or symptom resolution. The material sequenced was PBMCs or T cells enriched from blood (not recorded which). The receptor comes from a woman aged 50 to 65 who had recovered from COVID-19. The genes are TRBV6-1 and TRBJ1-5; tentatively, D is TRBD1 (5 bases). CDR3 sequence: CASSGGDSYSNQPQHF. The CDR3 DNA is TGTGCCAGCAGTGGGGGGGACTCCTATAGCAATCAGCCCCAGCATTTT.